The clone carrying this TCR beta chain was picked up a small number of times. The antigen remains unidentified. CDR1 is LNHDA, CDR2 SQIVND, per germline (reference sequence). With V trimmed by 5 bases and J by 5 bases, 8 bases remained unmatched. The length of the CDR3 is 14 residues. The data were obtained in a study of STAT5B mutations in CD4+ large granular lymphocyte leukemia. Whole-study context: The CDR3 'QG' motif was associated with a particular HLA allele among healthy donors. General observations from the study: Patient CD4-sorted repertoires looked more clonal than healthy CD4+ repertoires, even without putative leukemic clones.

The table came from immunoSEQ multiplex PCR; TCRdb's copy has only in-frame clones and leaves some out. The sample shows tens of thousands of clones, about four fifths of them seen only once. This chain connects TRBV19 to TRBJ1-2, with 7 nucleotides matching TRBD1. The sequencing input was CD4+ T cells from blood buffy coats. The sequence was obtained from a human donor in good health. CDR3 bases: TGTGCCAGTAGTGTCGGACAGGCGATTTATGGCTACACCTTC. Translating gives CASSVGQAIYGYTF.